This T cell receptor (beta chain) was captured by sequencing in a study of CD8 T cells in Susac syndrome. With random hexamers, roughly 0.45 to 1 ug RNA was reverse transcribed. TCRdb processed the immunoSEQ multiplex PCR reads anew with MiXCR; each CDR3 protein has one entry. This table has approximately 150,000 distinct CDR3 sequences, around 94% appearing once. V was trimmed by 5 bases and J by 1 base, leaving 18 bases between them. The germline V gene encodes CDR1 SEHNR and CDR2 FQNEAQ (reference sequence). This CDR3 region has 18 residues. Treatment-naive patients with stable or active relapsing-remitting disease were the multiple sclerosis controls.

This TCR derives from a human donor with multiple sclerosis. The sequenced sample consisted of CD4+ T cells from PBMCs. The V gene is TRBV7-9, the J gene TRBJ2-6; no firm D call. The CDR3 region is CASSPRGNSLSGANVLTF. The DNA of the CDR3 is TGTGCCAGCAGCCCCCGTGGGAATAGCTTATCTGGGGCCAACGTCCTGACTTTC.